This T cell receptor beta chain was profiled in a study of cytomegalovirus exposure and HLA in healthy donors. About the research overall: About 85 million unique TCRs from HLA-typed donors were held in an early release of data. Broader study findings: HLA restriction was apparent for most CMV-associated TCR beta chains in a later analysis.

The PCR ran on 60 Vbeta and 13 Jbeta primers. TCRdb's copy holds only in-frame clones and misses some; the assay was immunoSEQ multiplex PCR. The table includes 95,000 to 150,000 clones, around three quarters detected once. With respect to this clone: Its antigen remains unidentified.

The junction had 9 bases not matched to a gene; V was cut back by 5 bases and J by 2 bases. Germline CDR1 is LNHNV and CDR2 is YYDKDF (reference sequence). This CDR3 contains 15 residues. V and J are TRBV15 and TRBJ2-7; 7 nucleotides align to TRBD2. This clonotype originated in a man aged 30-40 years in good health and CMV-seropositive. Material for sequencing was PBMCs. CDR3 in amino acids: CATSRTGLLAYEQYF. As DNA, the CDR3 is TGTGCCACCAGCCGAACGGGACTACTGGCCTACGAGCAGTACTTC.